This T cell receptor (beta chain) derives from a study of breast tumors, draining lymph nodes, adjacent tissues. Overall study findings and caveats: The data were judged consistent with most tumor T cells coming from lymph node and expanding in tumor. Compared with lymph nodes, tumors were less diverse; compared with nontumor tissue, more. Compared with basal-like, luminal-like tumors shared significantly more repertoire with nontumor tissue.

Axillary draining lymph nodes of breast cancer patients supplied the node samples. TCRdb processed the multiplex PCR reads anew with MiXCR; each CDR3 protein has one entry. This sample carries around 130,000 distinct CDR3 sequences, about 33% of them seen once, and the ten largest clones take about 2.5%. About this clonotype itself: Its antigen is undetermined. Given a much more abundant clone one base away, this may be a read error.

Germline V gives CDR1 MNHEY, CDR2 SMNVEV (reference sequence). Losses at the gene ends were 5 bases for V and 7 bases for J; bases not matched to a gene: 8. The CDR3 covers 15 residues. This clonotype originated in a female donor with breast cancer. Some clones in this sample may be carry-over from other donors' samples. This sequence joins TRBV27 and TRBJ1-4; 9 nucleotides match TRBD1. Input material: axillary lymph node tissue. The DNA for the CDR3 is TGTGCCAGCAGTCCAAACAGGGGGCGAGGTGAAAAACTGTTTTTT. Translating gives CASSPNRGRGEKLFF.